This T cell receptor (beta chain) emerged from a study of early T cells in non-severe SARS-CoV-2 infection. Overall study: Unsorted whole blood bulk RNA was sequenced, with unpaired chains.

This CDR3 comprises 15 residues. In germline, CDR1 is MDHEN, CDR2 SYDVKM. V shed 8 bases, J shed 3 bases, and the junction held 12 bases outside the gene matches. This clonotype was observed at least ten times. TCRdb reanalysed the 5' RACE reads using MiXCR and keeps one entry per CDR3 protein. The sample holds about 66,000 distinct CDR3 sequences, less than 15% seen once. Material for sequencing was whole blood. The genes are TRBV28 and TRBJ2-5; 7 bases fit TRBD2. The sequence came from an adult who was a healthcare worker with PCR-confirmed SARS-CoV-2 infection or an uninfected control (not recorded which). Written as DNA, the CDR3 is TGTGCCAGCTTCTCAGCGGGAAGGGGCGAAGAGACCCAGTACTTC. Protein sequence: CASFSAGRGEETQYF. Full variable domain (rest looked up from reference TRBV28 and TRBJ2-5): DVKVTQSSRYLVKRTGEKVFLECVQDMDHENMFWYRQDPGLGLRLIYFSYDVKMKEKGDIPEGYSVSREKKERFSLILESASTNQTSMYLCASFSAGRGEETQYFGPGTRLLVL.